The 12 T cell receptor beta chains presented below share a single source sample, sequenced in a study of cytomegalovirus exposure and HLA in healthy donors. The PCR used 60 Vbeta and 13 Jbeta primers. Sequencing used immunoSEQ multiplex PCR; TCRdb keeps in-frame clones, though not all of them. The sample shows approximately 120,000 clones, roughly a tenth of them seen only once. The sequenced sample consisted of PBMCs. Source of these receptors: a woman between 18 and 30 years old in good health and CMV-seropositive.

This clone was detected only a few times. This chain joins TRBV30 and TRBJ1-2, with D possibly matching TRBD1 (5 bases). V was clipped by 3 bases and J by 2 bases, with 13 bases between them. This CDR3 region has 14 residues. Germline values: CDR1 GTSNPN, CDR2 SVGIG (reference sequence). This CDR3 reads CAWRQASVNYGYTF. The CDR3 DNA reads TGTGCCTGGAGACAGGCCAGCGTAAACTATGGCTACACCTTC.

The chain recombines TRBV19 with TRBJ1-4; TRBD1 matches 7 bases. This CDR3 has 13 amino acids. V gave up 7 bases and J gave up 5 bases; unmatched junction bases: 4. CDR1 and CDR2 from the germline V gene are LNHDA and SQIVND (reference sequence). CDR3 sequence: CASTEDRNEKLFF. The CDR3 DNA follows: TGTGCCAGTACCGAGGACAGGAATGAAAAACTGTTTTTT. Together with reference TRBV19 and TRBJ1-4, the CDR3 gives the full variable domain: DGGITQSPKYLFRKEGQNVTLSCEQNLNHDAMYWYRQDPGQGLRLIYYSQIVNDFQKGDIAEGYSVSREKKESFPLTVTSAQKNPTAFYLCASTEDRNEKLFFGSGTQLSVL.

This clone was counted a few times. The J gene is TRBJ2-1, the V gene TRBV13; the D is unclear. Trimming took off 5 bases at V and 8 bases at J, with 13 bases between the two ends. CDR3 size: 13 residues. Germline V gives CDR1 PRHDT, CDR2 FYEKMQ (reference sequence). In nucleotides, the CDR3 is TGTGCCAGCAGCCCCCGAGTGAGCTATGAGCAGTTCTTC. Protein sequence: CASSPRVSYEQFF.

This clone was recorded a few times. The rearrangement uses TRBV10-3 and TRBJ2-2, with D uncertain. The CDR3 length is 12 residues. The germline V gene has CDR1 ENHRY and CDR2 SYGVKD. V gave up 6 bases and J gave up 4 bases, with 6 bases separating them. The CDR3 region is CAIRPSTGELFF. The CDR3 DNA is TGTGCCATCAGACCCAGCACCGGGGAGCTGTTTTTT.

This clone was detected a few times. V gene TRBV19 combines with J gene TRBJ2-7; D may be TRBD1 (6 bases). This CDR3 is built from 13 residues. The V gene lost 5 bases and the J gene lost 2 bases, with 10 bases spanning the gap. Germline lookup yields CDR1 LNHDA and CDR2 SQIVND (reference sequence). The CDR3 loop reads CASSVTGTYEQYF. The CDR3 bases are TGTGCCAGTAGTGTAACAGGGACCTACGAGCAGTACTTC.

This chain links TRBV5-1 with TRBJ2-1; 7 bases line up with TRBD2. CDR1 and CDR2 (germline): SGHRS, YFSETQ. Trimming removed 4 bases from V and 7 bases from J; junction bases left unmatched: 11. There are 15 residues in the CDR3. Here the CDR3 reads CASSRRDYTFNEQFF. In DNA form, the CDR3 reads TGCGCCAGCAGCCGCCGGGACTACACCTTTAATGAGCAGTTCTTC.

CDR3 DNA: TGCGCCAGCAGCTTGGGGTATACAGGTGGAGCTTTCTTT. It is translated as CASSLGYTGGAFF. V and J are TRBV5-1 and TRBJ1-1; TRBD1 is a possible D gene (5 bases). Germline V lookup: CDR1 SGHRS, CDR2 YFSETQ. The V and J ends lost 0 bases and 10 bases respectively, with 13 bases between them. The CDR3 loop spans 13 amino acids. Supplemented by reference TRBV5-1 and TRBJ1-1, the full variable domain reads KAGVTQTPRYLIKTRGQQVTLSCSPISGHRSVSWYQQTPGQGLQFLFEYFSETQRNKGNFPGRFSGRQFSNSRSEMNVSTLELGDSALYLCASSLGYTGGAFFGQGTRLTVV.

The CDR3 spells CTSSQGTSGASRGCEQYF. The CDR3 DNA reads as TGCACCAGCAGCCAAGGGACTAGCGGGGCCTCCAGAGGTTGCGAGCAGTACTTC. J is TRBJ2-7 and V is TRBV1; the D call of TRBD2 is as the table states it, not checked on the DNA. TRBV1 is shown as a pseudogene. The CDR3 has 18 amino acids.

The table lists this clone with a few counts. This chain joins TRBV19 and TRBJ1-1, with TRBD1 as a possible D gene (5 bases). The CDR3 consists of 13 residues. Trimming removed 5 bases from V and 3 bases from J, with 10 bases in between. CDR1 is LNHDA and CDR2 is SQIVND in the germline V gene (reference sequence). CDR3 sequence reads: CASSRRGDTEAFF. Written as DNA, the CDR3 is TGTGCCAGTAGTCGCCGGGGGGACACTGAAGCTTTCTTT.

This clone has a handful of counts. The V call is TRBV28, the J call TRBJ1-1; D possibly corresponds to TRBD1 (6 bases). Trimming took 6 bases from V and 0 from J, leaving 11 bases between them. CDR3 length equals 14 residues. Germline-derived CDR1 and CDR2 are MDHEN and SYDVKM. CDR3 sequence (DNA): TGTGCCAGCAGATCGGGACACTTGAACACTGAAGCTTTCTTT. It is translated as CASRSGHLNTEAFF. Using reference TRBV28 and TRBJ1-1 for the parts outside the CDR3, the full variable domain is DVKVTQSSRYLVKRTGEKVFLECVQDMDHENMFWYRQDPGLGLRLIYFSYDVKMKEKGDIPEGYSVSREKKERFSLILESASTNQTSMYLCASRSGHLNTEAFFGQGTRLTVV.

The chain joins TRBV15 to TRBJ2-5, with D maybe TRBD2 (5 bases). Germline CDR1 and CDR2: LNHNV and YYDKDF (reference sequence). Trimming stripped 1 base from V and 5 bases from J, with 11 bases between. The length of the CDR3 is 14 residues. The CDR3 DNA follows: TGTGCCACCAGCAGAGGTGAGGGCAGGGAGACCCAGTACTTC. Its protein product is CATSRGEGRETQYF.

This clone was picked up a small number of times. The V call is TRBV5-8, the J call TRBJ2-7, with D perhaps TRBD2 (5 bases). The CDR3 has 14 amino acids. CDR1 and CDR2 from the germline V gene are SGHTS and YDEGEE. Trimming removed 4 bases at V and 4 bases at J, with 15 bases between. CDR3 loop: CASSRKRSSYEQYF. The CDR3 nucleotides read TGTGCCAGCAGCCGTAAGCGGAGCTCGTACGAGCAGTACTTC.